Listed here is a single T cell receptor (beta chain). Its antigen remains unknown. Germline CDR1 reads SEHNR; CDR2 reads FQNEAQ (reference sequence). The CDR3 has 13 amino acids. V lost 4 bases, J lost 7 bases, and 10 bases lay in between. The data were taken from a study of cytomegalovirus exposure and HLA in healthy donors. This PCR relied on a set of 60 Vbeta primers and 13 Jbeta primers. Here immunoSEQ multiplex PCR was the method, and the copy in TCRdb shows in-frame clones only, minus some. The top ten clones hold 4.8% of a sample with roughly 150,000 clones, just under 80% of them seen once. Study-level points and caveats: Immune exposure data for these donors was limited to CMV serostatus. Earlier analysis yielded a pattern in which most TCR beta V segments were productive about 87% or about 30% of the time. It was reported in a later analysis that an Asian-associated ancestry cluster showed fewer N-insertions than the approximately 690-donor mean. Analyzed later, most CMV-associated TCR beta chains appeared HLA-restricted.

Sample: PBMCs. The V and J genes are TRBV7-9 and TRBJ1-4; no definite D call. The clonotype comes from a man aged 25 to 40 in good health. The chain's CDR3 is CASSSYLGEKLFF. CDR3 in DNA: TGTGCCAGCAGCTCCTACCTCGGTGAAAAACTGTTTTTT.